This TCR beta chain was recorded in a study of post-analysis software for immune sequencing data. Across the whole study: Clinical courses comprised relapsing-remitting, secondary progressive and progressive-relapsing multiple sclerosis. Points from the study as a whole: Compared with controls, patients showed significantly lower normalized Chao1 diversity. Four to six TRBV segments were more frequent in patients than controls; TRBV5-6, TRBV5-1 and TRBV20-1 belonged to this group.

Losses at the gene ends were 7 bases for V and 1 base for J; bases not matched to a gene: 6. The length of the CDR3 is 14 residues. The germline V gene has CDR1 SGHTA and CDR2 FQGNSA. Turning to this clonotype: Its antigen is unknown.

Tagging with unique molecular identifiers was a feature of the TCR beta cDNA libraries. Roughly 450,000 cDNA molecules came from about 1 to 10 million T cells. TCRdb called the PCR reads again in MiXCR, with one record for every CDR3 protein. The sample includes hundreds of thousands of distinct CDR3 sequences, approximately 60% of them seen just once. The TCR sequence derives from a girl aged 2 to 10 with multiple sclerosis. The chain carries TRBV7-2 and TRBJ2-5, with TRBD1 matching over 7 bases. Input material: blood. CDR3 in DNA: TGTGCCAGCATCAAGGGACAGTCCCAAGAGACCCAGTACTTC. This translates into CASIKGQSQETQYF.